The 8 T cell receptor beta chains in this list originate from one sample, sequenced in a study of control samples from healthy donors and cancer patients. Produced via immunoSEQ multiplex PCR; TCRdb's table is partial and in-frame only. The sample includes 90,000 to 150,000 clones, about 87% of them seen just once. Specimen: blood. The receptors originated from a middle-aged man in good health.

The chain couples TRBV15 to TRBJ1-2, with TRBD1 matching 8 bases. The V segment lost 1 base and the J segment 8 bases; nucleotides outside the gene matches: 3. The CDR3 loop spans 13 amino acids. CDR1 is LNHNV, CDR2 YYDKDF, per germline (reference sequence). The CDR3 protein is CATSRADRAGYTF. The CDR3 coding sequence is TGTGCCACCAGCAGAGCGGACAGGGCCGGCTACACCTTC.

V and J are TRBV5-1 and TRBJ2-1; tentatively, D is TRBD2 (6 bases). Trimming removed 0 bases from V and 4 bases from J, with 14 bases in between. CDR1 is SGHRS and CDR2 is YFSETQ in the germline V gene. The CDR3 contains 16 residues. The CDR3, as DNA: TGCGCCAGCAGCTTGGACGCGGGGTTGGCGTACAATGAGCAGTTCTTC. It encodes CASSLDAGLAYNEQFF.

The chain couples TRBV24-1 to TRBJ1-2; D is uncertain. Trimming took 3 bases from V and 4 from J, leaving 11 bases between them. Germline CDR1 KGHDR, CDR2 SFDVKD. The CDR3 has 14 amino acids. The CDR3 DNA is TGTGCCACCAGTGATGCAGCGTCTCTCTATGGCTACACCTTC. Its protein product is CATSDAASLYGYTF.

J is TRBJ2-3 and V is TRBV6-2 or TRBV6-3; a weak D match, TRBD2 (5 bases). The CDR3 spans 15 residues. The V and J ends lost 4 bases and 0 bases respectively, with 11 bases between them. Germline CDR1 and CDR2: MNHEY and SVGEGT. CDR3 loop: CASSFSLVSTDTQYF. CDR3 sequence (DNA): TGTGCCAGCAGTTTTTCACTAGTCAGCACAGATACGCAGTATTTT.

This clone has a single count. The chain couples TRBV27 to TRBJ2-7, with 11 bases aligning to TRBD2. This CDR3 contains 14 residues. CDR1 is MNHEY, CDR2 SMNVEV, per germline (reference sequence). J lost 5 bases, V lost 6 bases, and 6 bases had no gene match. The CDR3 protein is CASSLTSGGNEQYF. CDR3 nucleotides: TGTGCCAGCAGCCTTACTAGCGGGGGAAACGAGCAGTACTTC.

V usage is TRBV2 and J usage is TRBJ1-2, with 9 bases lining up with TRBD1. V shed 8 bases and J 3 bases; nucleotides not matched to a gene: 4. The CDR3 is 13 amino acids. The V gene's germline CDR1 is SNHLY and CDR2 FYNNEI. CDR3: CASVRDRDYGYTF. The CDR3 bases are TGTGCCAGCGTCCGGGACAGGGACTATGGCTACACCTTC.

The genes are TRBV5-1 and TRBJ2-2; D is ambiguous. The CDR3 consists of 14 residues. CDR1 is SGHRS, CDR2 YFSETQ, per germline. V lost 2 bases and J lost 0, with 5 bases in between. CDR3 sequence: CASSLPANTGELFF. Written as DNA, the CDR3 is TGCGCCAGCAGCTTACCCGCGAACACCGGGGAGCTGTTTTTT.

The chain carries TRBV29-1 and TRBJ2-7; D may match TRBD1 or TRBD2 (5 bases each). This CDR3 region has 15 residues. CDR1 and CDR2 (germline): SQVTM, ANQGSEA. V lost 7 bases to trimming and J lost 4 bases, with 23 bases between them. The CDR3 nucleotides are TGCAGCGCCAGTGGCCGGGACCGCGAAGTTTACGAGCAGTACTTC. Translation: CSASGRDREVYEQYF.